These 10 T cell receptor beta chains were all obtained from the same sample, sequenced in a study of regulatory T cells in long-lasting Graves disease. Arm-PCR of CDR3 regions with iRepertoire HTBI primers generated TCR beta libraries. TCRdb processed the multiplex PCR reads anew with MiXCR; each CDR3 protein has one entry. Of roughly 470,000 distinct CDR3 sequences listed, around 21% are singletons. Time point reported: persistent/refractory GD, antithyroid drugs over 5 years with positive TRAb. RNA isolated from PBMCs was used to make the TCR library. Specimen: peripheral blood mononuclear cells (PBMCs), collected when the disease was refractory, from a patient treated with antithyroid drugs. These receptors were obtained from a female donor with Graves disease.

In its sample, this clonotype was seen many times. V and J are TRBV6-5 and TRBJ2-7; 10 bases align to TRBD2. J was trimmed by 3 bases and V by 1 base; bases with no gene match: 9. Per the germline V gene, CDR1 is MNHEY and CDR2 is SVGAGI. This CDR3 has 17 amino acids. The CDR3 nucleotides are TGTGCCAGCAGTTACTTTCGTCTAGCGGGAGAAAGCTACGAGCAGTACTTC. Translation gives CASSYFRLAGESYEQYF.

V gene TRBV20-1 combines with J gene TRBJ1-5; D remains unclear. Germline assignment: CDR1 DFQATT and CDR2 SNEGSKA (reference sequence). Trimming stripped 3 bases from V and 1 base from J, with 13 bases between. The length of the CDR3 is 15 residues. DNA of the CDR3: TGCAGTGCTAGCTATGCAGGTAGGAGCAATCAGCCCCAGCATTTT. Translated: CSASYAGRSNQPQHF.

This clonotype was counted ten times or more. This sequence joins TRBV6-1 and TRBJ2-7; D is perhaps TRBD2 (7 bases). The CDR3 runs to 15 residues. The germline V and J ends were trimmed by 3 bases and 5 bases, with 17 bases remaining between them. Germline V gene sequence: CDR1 MNHNS, CDR2 SASEGT. The CDR3 protein is CASSDVLGGGHEQYF. The CDR3 nucleotides are TGTGCCAGCAGTGACGTTCTAGGGGGGGGCCACGAGCAGTACTTC.

This clonotype was detected many times. CDR3 nucleotide sequence: TGCAGTGCTAGAATGAAACGGGGGCAGGAGACCCAGTACTTC. It translates to CSARMKRGQETQYF. V is TRBV20-1 and J is TRBJ2-5; TRBD1 or TRBD2 may be the D gene (6 bases each). Trimming took 2 bases from V and 5 from J, leaving 15 bases between them. The CDR3 sequence is 14 residues long. Germline V CDR1 and CDR2: DFQATT, SNEGSKA (reference sequence).

This clonotype appeared many times. This sequence joins TRBV12-3 or TRBV12-4 and TRBJ1-5, with D unresolved. The ends were cut back, 11 bases at V and 0 bases at J, with 14 bases in the middle. The CDR3 is 14 residues long. In DNA form, the CDR3 reads TGTGCCTCCGAGGCTGGCCTTAGCAATCAGCCCCAGCATTTT. It specifies CASEAGLSNQPQHF.

This clonotype was detected many times. Possible read error: a much larger clone is one base away. This chain connects TRBV6-5 to TRBJ2-5; D is unresolved. From germline, CDR1 is MNHEY and CDR2 SVGAGI. Trimming stripped 6 bases from V and 4 bases from J, with 6 bases between. The length of the CDR3 is 11 residues. In DNA, the CDR3 is TGTGCCAGCAGCTCGGGAGAGACCCAGTACTTC. Translated, it gives CASSSGETQYF.

The chain links TRBV27 to TRBJ2-3; D is unclear. Germline V gene sequence: CDR1 MNHEY, CDR2 SMNVEV (reference sequence). The V end was cut by 5 bases, the J end by 0 bases, with 12 bases between. The CDR3 is made up of 15 amino acids. CDR3 in amino acids: CASSGSVGSTDTQYF. Here the CDR3 DNA reads TGTGCCAGCAGTGGGTCGGTGGGAAGCACAGATACGCAGTATTTT.

This clonotype was counted only a few times. The genes are TRBV11-3 and TRBJ2-7; 7 bases line up with TRBD1. With V trimmed by 6 bases and J by 5 bases, 16 bases remained unmatched. The CDR3 loop spans 16 amino acids. Germline V lookup: CDR1 SGHNT, CDR2 YENEEA. The CDR3 sequence: CASRGRGGPFAHEQYF. The CDR3 DNA is TGTGCCAGCAGGGGTCGAGGGGGCCCATTTGCTCACGAGCAGTACTTC.

This clonotype was detected only a few times. The gene calls are TRBV27 and TRBJ2-7; 9 bases fit TRBD1. The CDR3 runs 13 residues. The trim removed 5 bases at V and 6 bases at J, leaving 5 bases unmatched. Germline-derived CDR1 and CDR2 are MNHEY and SMNVEV (reference sequence). In DNA form, the CDR3 reads TGTGCCAGCAGTATTGGACAGGGGACCGAGCAGTACTTC. Protein: CASSIGQGTEQYF.

The J gene is TRBJ2-7, the V gene TRBV7-2; TRBD1 agrees at 11 bases. The V gene's germline CDR1 is SGHTA and CDR2 FQGNSA. Trimming took 5 bases from V and 7 from J; bases not matched to a gene: 4. There are 13 residues in the CDR3. For the CDR3, the DNA is TGTGCCAGCAGCCCGGACAGGGGGCGGGAGCAGTACTTC. This translates into CASSPDRGREQYF.